These 5 T cell receptor beta chains were sequenced from one sample in a study of blood T cell repertoires in COVID-19. Using immunoSEQ multiplex PCR, the repertoire was profiled, and TCRdb retains in-frame clones only, with some absent. This table has more than 75,000 clones, roughly 78% appearing once. Sequencing used peripheral blood. The receptors were gathered from a man aged 55 to 69 with acute or convalescent COVID-19.

This chain joins TRBV18 and TRBJ1-2; maybe TRBD1 (6 bases). This CDR3 spans 17 amino acids. CDR1 is KGHSH, CDR2 LQKENI, per germline. Deletions cut 3 bases from V and 8 bases from J, with 25 bases between. CDR3 coding DNA: TGTGCCAGCTCACCCACCCGGGACACCTCCCCGGGGGGGGGCTACACCTTC. Residues: CASSPTRDTSPGGGYTF.

The chain combines TRBV6-5 with TRBJ2-5, with D possibly matching TRBD2 (6 bases). The CDR3 length is 14 residues. The germline V and J ends were trimmed by 5 bases and 3 bases, with 13 bases remaining between them. Germline assignment: CDR1 MNHEY and CDR2 SVGAGI. The CDR3 reads CASSKIAVKETQYF. The CDR3 DNA reads TGTGCCAGCAGTAAGATAGCGGTCAAAGAGACCCAGTACTTC.

The chain recombines TRBV28 with TRBJ1-5; the D is unclear. Trimming took off 3 bases at V and 3 bases at J, with 15 bases between the two ends. The CDR3 consists of 16 residues. Germline values: CDR1 MDHEN, CDR2 SYDVKM. The CDR3 region is CASSFDVGRVNQPQHF. CDR3 sequence (DNA): TGTGCCAGCAGTTTCGATGTGGGTCGGGTCAATCAGCCCCAGCATTTT.

The chain carries TRBV27 and TRBJ2-3; D perhaps matches TRBD1 (5 bases). The CDR3 contains 12 residues. Germline lookup yields CDR1 MNHEY and CDR2 SMNVEV (reference sequence). Trimming stripped 4 bases from V and 5 bases from J, with 7 bases between. DNA of the CDR3: TGTGCCAGCAGTTGGGGCAGAGATACGCAGTATTTT. Amino acid sequence: CASSWGRDTQYF.

Comments on this clone: Since a much larger clone is just one base distant, this may be a read error. This sequence joins TRBV5-1 and TRBJ2-1; tentative D call: TRBD1 (5 bases). Germline CDR1 SGHRS, CDR2 YFSETQ. This CDR3 region has 15 residues. Trimming stripped 0 bases from V and 0 bases from J, with 7 bases between. The CDR3 coding sequence is TGCGCCAGCAGCTTGGACAGGAGCTCCTACAATGAGCAGTTCTTC. It encodes CASSLDRSSYNEQFF.